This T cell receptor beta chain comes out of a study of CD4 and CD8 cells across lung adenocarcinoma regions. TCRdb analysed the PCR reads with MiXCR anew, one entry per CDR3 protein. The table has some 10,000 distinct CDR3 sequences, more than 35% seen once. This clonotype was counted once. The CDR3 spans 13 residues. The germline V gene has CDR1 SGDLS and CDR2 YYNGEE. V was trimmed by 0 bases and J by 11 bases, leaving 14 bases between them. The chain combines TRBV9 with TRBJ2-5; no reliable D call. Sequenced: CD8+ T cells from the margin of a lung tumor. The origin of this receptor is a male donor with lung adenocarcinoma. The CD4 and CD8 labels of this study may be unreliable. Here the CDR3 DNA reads TGTGCCAGCAGCGTAGTGGTGGGCAGAGAGCAGTACTTC. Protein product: CASSVVVGREQYF.